This T cell receptor (beta chain) originates from a study of OX40 agonist ivuxolimab in advanced cancers. Study information: In this trial design, patients received ivuxolimab intravenously at 0.01 to 10 mg/kg every 2 weeks. The diagnoses of dose-escalation patients were hepatocellular carcinoma, melanoma, renal cell or head and neck cancer.

Using immunoSEQ multiplex PCR, the repertoire was profiled, and TCRdb retains in-frame clones only, with some absent. Of some 26,000 clones listed, roughly 77% were seen once; the top ten hold about 33%. CDR3 size: 14 residues. V was trimmed by 1 base and J by 7 bases, leaving 10 bases between them. In germline, CDR1 is LNHDA, CDR2 SQIVND (reference sequence). Collection of blood occurred at baseline, at cycle 4 day 1, and at cycle 7 day 1. The sequence was obtained from an adult with an advanced solid tumor such as melanoma, head and neck, liver or kidney cancer. The sequenced sample was CD4+ or CD8+ T cells sorted from blood, obtained in a trial of the OX40 agonist ivuxolimab. The chain combines TRBV19 with TRBJ2-2, with TRBD2 as a possible D gene (5 bases). CDR3 nucleotide sequence: TGTGCCAGTAGTATAGGAGGGAGTGGCGGGGAGCTGTTTTTT. Residues: CASSIGGSGGELFF.